The source of this T cell receptor beta chain is a study of blood T cell repertoires in COVID-19. Study-wide background: T cells, B-cell-depleted T cells, or PBMCs supplied cDNA or gDNA.

Per the original data handling: How many nucleated cells were present was estimated from reference gene primer amplification. Produced via immunoSEQ multiplex PCR; TCRdb's table is partial and in-frame only. For V, J and clone size, that table is used; D and trimming come from the DNA. The sample has 99,000 or so clones, roughly 79% seen once. Trimming removed 0 bases at V and 0 bases at J, with 6 bases between. The CDR3 consists of 14 residues. Germline CDR1 is SGHRS and CDR2 is YFSETQ. The rearrangement uses TRBV5-1 and TRBJ1-1; D is undetermined. The sequencing input was peripheral blood. This TCR was sampled from an elderly man with acute or convalescent COVID-19. This chain's CDR3 is CASSLVFLNTEAFF. In DNA, the CDR3 is TGCGCCAGCAGCTTGGTTTTCTTGAACACTGAAGCTTTCTTT.